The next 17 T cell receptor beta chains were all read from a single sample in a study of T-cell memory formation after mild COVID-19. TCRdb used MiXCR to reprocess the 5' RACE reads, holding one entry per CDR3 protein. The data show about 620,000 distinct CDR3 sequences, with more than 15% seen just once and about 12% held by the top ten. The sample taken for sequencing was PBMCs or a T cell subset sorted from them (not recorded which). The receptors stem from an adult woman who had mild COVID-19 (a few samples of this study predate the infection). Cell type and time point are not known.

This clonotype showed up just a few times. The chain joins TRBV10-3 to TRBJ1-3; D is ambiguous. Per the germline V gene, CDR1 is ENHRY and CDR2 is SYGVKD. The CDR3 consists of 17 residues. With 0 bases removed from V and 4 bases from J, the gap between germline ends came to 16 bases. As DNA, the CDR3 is TGTGCCATCAGTGAGTCGGTTTCTCCCAAAACGGGAAACACCATATATTTT. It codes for CAISESVSPKTGNTIYF.

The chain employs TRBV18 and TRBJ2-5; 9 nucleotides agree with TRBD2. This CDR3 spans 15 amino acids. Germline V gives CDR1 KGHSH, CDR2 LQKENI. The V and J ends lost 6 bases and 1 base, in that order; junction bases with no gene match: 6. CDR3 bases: TGTGCCAGCTCCCCGCTAGCGGGAACCCAAGAGACCCAGTACTTC. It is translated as CASSPLAGTQETQYF. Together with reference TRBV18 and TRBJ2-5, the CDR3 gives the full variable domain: NAGVMQNPRHLVRRRGQEARLRCSPMKGHSHVYWYRQLPEEGLKFMVYLQKENIIDESGMPKERFSAEFPKEGPSILRIQQVVRGDSAAYFCASSPLAGTQETQYFGPGTRLLVL.

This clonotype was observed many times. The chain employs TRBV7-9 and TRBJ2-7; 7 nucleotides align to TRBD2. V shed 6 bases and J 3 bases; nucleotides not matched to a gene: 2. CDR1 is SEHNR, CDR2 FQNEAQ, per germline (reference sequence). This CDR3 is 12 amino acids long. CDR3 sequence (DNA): TGTGCCAGCAGTCGCGGGGGCTACGAGCAGTACTTC. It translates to CASSRGGYEQYF.

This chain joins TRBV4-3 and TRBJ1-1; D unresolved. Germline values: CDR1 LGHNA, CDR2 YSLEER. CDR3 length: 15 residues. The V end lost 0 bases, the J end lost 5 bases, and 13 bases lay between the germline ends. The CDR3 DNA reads TGCGCCAGCAGCCAAGAGTCCGGATGGAGGACTGAAGCTTTCTTT. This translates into CASSQESGWRTEAFF.

Here the CDR3 DNA reads TGTGCCAGCAGCTACCGGGTAGCGGGAGGCCCGGGCGGGGAGCTGTTTTTT. Translation: CASSYRVAGGPGGELFF. The chain couples TRBV7-8 to TRBJ2-2; 10 bases are shared with TRBD2. After removal of 4 bases from V and 7 bases from J, the junction contained 12 bases not matched to a gene. This CDR3 spans 17 amino acids. The V gene's germline CDR1 is SGHVS and CDR2 FQNEAQ.

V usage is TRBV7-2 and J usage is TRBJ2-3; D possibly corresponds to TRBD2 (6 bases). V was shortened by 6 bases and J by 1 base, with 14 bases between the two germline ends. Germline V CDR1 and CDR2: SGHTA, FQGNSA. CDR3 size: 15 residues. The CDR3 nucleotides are TGTGCCAGCAGACGACCGGCTAGCGGCACAGATACGCAGTATTTT. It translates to CASRRPASGTDTQYF.

This CDR3 is CASSLEGLNEQFF. The CDR3 region has the DNA TGTGCCAGCAGCTTAGAGGGCCTTAATGAGCAGTTCTTC. V and J are TRBV11-3 and TRBJ2-1; D remains unclear. Trimming took 0 bases from V and 7 from J, leaving 7 bases between them. Germline lookup yields CDR1 SGHNT and CDR2 YENEEA. This CDR3 is built from 13 residues. The full variable domain, rest sourced from reference TRBV11-3 and TRBJ2-1, is EAGVVQSPRYKIIEKKQPVAFWCNPISGHNTLYWYLQNLGQGPELLIRYENEEAVDDSQLPKDRFSAERLKGVDSTLKIQPAELGDSAVYLCASSLEGLNEQFFGPGTRLTVL.

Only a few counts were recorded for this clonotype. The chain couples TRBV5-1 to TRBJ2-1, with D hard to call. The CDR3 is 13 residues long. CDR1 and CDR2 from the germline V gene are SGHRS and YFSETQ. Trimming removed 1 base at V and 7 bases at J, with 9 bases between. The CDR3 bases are TGCGCCAGCAGCTTGACCTACACTAATGAGCAGTTCTTC. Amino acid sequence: CASSLTYTNEQFF.

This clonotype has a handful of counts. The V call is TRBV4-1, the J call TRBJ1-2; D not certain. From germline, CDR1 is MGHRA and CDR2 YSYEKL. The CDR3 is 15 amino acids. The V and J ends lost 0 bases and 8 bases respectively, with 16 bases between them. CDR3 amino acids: CASSQDQARRQGYTF. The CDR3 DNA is TGCGCCAGCAGCCAAGATCAGGCCCGCCGCCAAGGCTACACCTTC.

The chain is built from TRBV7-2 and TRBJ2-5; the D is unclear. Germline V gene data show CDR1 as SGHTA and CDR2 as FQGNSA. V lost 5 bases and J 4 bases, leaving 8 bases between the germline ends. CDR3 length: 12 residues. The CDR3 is CASSPVVETQYF. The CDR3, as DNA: TGTGCCAGCAGCCCCGTGGTAGAGACCCAGTACTTC.

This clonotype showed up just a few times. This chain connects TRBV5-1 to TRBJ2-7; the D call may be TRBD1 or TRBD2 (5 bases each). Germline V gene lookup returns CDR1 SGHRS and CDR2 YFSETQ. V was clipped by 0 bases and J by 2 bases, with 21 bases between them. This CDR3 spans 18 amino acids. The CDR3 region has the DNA TGCGCCAGCAGCTTGGTGGCAAGTGACAGCGGATCAACCTACGAGCAGTACTTC. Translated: CASSLVASDSGSTYEQYF. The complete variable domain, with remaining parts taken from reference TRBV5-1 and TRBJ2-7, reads KAGVTQTPRYLIKTRGQQVTLSCSPISGHRSVSWYQQTPGQGLQFLFEYFSETQRNKGNFPGRFSGRQFSNSRSEMNVSTLELGDSALYLCASSLVASDSGSTYEQYFGPGTRLTVT.

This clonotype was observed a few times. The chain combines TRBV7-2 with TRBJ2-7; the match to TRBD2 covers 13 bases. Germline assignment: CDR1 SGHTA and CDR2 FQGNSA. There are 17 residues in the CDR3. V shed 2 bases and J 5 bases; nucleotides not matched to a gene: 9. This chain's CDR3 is CASSLPRTSGRLHEQYF. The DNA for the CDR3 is TGTGCCAGCAGCTTACCCCGGACTAGCGGGAGACTTCACGAGCAGTACTTC.

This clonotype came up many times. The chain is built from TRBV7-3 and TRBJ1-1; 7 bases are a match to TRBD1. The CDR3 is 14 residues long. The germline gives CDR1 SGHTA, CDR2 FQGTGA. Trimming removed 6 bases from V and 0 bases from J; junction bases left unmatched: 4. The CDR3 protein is CASSSGQMNTEAFF. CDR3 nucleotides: TGTGCCAGCAGTTCGGGACAGATGAACACTGAAGCTTTCTTT.

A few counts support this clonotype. The CDR3 here is CASSPREVTEAFF. CDR3 coding DNA: TGCGCCAGCAGCCCCCGGGAGGTCACTGAAGCTTTCTTT. The chain links TRBV4-1 to TRBJ1-1, with D uncertain. The CDR3 sequence is 13 residues long. Trimming cost V 4 bases and J 4 bases, with 10 bases left between them. Looked up from germline, CDR1 is MGHRA and CDR2 is YSYEKL.

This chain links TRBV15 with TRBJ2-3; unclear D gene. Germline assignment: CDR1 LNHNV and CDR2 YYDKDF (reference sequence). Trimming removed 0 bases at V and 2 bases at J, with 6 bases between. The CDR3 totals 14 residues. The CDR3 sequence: CATSRDDFTDTQYF. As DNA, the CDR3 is TGTGCCACCAGCAGAGATGACTTCACAGATACGCAGTATTTT.

As DNA, the CDR3 is TGCAGCGAGGCAACGAACACTGAAGCTTTCTTT. The encoded protein is CSEATNTEAFF. The J gene is TRBJ1-1, the V gene TRBV29-1; D remains unclear. Per germline, CDR1 SQVTM and CDR2 ANQGSEA. V lost 7 bases and J 1 base, leaving 7 bases between the germline ends. The length of the CDR3 is 11 residues.

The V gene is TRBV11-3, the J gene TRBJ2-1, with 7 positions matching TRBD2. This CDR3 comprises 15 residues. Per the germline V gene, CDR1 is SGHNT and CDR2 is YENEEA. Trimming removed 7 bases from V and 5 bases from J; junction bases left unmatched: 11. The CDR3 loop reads CASTLGRGGHNEQFF. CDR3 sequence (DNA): TGTGCCAGCACTCTAGGTCGCGGGGGACACAATGAGCAGTTCTTC. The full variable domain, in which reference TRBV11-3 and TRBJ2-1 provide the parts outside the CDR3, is EAGVVQSPRYKIIEKKQPVAFWCNPISGHNTLYWYLQNLGQGPELLIRYENEEAVDDSQLPKDRFSAERLKGVDSTLKIQPAELGDSAVYLCASTLGRGGHNEQFFGPGTRLTVL.